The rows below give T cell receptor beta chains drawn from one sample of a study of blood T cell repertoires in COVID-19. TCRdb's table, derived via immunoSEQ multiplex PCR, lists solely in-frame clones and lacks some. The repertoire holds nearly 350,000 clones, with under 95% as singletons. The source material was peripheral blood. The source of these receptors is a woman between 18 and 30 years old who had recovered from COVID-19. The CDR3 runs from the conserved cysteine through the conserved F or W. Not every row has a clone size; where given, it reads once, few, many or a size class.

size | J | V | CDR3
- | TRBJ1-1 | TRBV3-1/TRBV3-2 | CASSLGRVLNTEAFF
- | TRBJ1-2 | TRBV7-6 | CASSSAKTGGIYGYTF
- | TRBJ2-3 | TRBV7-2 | CASSSQITDTQYF
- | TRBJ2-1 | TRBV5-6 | CASSGGRTSRNEQFF
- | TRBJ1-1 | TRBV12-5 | CASGPIGGGGTEAFF
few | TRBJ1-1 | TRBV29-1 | CSVRQDRGTEAFF
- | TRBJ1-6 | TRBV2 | CASSEVQAVLHF
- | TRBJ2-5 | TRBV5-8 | CASSRGTGGVHLETQYF
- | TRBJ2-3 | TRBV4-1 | CASSHYFTDTQYF
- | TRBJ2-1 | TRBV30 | CAWSVDIGSYNEQFF
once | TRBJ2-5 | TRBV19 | CASSAGLAGGRETQYF
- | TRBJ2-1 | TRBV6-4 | CASSAGSYNEQFF
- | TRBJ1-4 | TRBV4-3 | CASSQVLWTLNEKLFF
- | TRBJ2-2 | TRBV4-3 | CASSPLAGALGTGELFF
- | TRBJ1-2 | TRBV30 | CAWSVRTGRDYGYTF
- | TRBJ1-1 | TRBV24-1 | CATSLGGGADTEAFF
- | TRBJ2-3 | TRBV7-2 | CASSSRGSRGRTDTQYF
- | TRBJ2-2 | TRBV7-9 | CASKIAGGPHGELFF
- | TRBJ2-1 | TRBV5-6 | CASSFVVGGPENEQFF
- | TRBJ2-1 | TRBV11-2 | CASSLASPRLDEQFF
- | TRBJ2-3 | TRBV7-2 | CASSLRPARGDTQYF
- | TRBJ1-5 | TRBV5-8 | CASSARAGDQPQHF
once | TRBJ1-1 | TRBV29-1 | CSVMPGFSPAFF
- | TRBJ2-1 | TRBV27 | CASSNGLNYNEQFF
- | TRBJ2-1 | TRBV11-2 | CASSLRGSGSPWGQFF
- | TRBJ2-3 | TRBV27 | CASSFLGASGTQYF
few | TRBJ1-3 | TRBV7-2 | CASSPGTGYWSSGNTIYF
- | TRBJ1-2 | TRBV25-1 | CASMGGRNYGYTF
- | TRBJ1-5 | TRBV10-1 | CARRLGTGDQPQHF
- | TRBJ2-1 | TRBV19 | CASSKQRGAYNEQFF
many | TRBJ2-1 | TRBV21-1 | CASIKGLAGALYNEQFF
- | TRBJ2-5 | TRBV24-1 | CATSDFYEQGRETQYF
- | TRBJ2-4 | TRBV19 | CASSSGGAVENIQYF
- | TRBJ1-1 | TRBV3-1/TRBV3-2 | CASTQDRARTEAFF
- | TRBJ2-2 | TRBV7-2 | CASSWGVNTGELFF
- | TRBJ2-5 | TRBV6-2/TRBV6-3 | CASSWGLHSKETQYF
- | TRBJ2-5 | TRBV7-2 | CASSRRDSDQETQYF
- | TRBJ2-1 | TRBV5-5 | CASSLGLAALNEQFF
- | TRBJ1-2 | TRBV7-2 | CASSLDAASNRGYTF
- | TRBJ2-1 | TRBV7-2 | CASGPTETYNEQFF
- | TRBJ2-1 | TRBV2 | CASMIRQGTYNEQFF
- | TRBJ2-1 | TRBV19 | CASSLQGFYNEQFF
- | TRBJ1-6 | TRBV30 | CAWSVSGTYNSPLHF
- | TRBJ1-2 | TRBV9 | CASSLPEGVEGYTF
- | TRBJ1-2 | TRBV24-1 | CATSDWDTSGGYTF
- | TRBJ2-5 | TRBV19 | CASSGTVQETQYF
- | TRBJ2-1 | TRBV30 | CAWSWTSGSSWQIF
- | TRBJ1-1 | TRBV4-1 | CASSQGESGTEAFF
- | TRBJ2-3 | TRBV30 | CAWIGQGAGRTDTQYF
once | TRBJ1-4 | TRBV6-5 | CASSYDRNNEKLFF
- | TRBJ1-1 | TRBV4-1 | CASSQENRGSLNTEAFF
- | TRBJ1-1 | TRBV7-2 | CASSLIGGEAFF
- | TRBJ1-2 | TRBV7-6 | CASSPETGGHGYTF
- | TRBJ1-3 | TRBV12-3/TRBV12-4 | CASVRDRGNTIYF
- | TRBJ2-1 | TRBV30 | CAWSAIWRESYNEQFF
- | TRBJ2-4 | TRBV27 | CASSPRQGRPPHIQYF
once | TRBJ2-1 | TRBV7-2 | CASSSGGRGSEQFF
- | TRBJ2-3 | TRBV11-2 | CASSFTGGPPDTQYF
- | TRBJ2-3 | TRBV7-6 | CASSLGTGGSTDTQYF